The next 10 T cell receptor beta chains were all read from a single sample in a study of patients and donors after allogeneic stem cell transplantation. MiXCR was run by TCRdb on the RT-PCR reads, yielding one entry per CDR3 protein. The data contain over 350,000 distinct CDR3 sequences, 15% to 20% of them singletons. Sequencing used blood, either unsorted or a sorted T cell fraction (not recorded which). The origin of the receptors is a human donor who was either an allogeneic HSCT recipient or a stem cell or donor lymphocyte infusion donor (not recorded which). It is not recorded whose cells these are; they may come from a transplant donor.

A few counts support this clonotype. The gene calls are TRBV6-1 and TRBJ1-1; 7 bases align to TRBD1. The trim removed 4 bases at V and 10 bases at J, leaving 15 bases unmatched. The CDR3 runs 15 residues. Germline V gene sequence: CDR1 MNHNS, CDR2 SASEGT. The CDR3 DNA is TGTGCCAGCAGTGGTCCCAACACAGGGGAGCAATTAGCTTTCTTT. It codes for CASSGPNTGEQLAFF.

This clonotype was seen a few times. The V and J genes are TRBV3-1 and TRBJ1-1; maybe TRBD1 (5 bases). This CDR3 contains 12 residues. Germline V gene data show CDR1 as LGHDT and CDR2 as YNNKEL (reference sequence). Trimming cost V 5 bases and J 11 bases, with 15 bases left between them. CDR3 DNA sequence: TGTGCCAGCAGCTCACACCAGGGTTTGGCTTTCTTT. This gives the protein CASSSHQGLAFF.

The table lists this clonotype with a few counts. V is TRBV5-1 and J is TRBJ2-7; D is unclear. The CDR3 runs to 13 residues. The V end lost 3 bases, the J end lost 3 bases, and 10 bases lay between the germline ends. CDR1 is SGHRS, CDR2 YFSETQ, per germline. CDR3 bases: TGCGCCAGCAGCTCGATGGCAGGCTACGAGCAGTACTTC. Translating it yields CASSSMAGYEQYF.

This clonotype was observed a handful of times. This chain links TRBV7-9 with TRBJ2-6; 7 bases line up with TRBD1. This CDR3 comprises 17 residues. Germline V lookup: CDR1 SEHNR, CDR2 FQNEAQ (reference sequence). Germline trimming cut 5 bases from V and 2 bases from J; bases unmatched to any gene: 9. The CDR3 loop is CASSTLKGTAGANVLTF. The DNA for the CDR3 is TGTGCCAGCAGCACGCTAAAGGGGACAGCTGGGGCCAACGTCCTGACTTTC. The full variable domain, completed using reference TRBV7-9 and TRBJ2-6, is DTGVSQNPRHKITKRGQNVTFRCDPISEHNRLYWYRQTLGQGPEFLTYFQNEAQLEKSRLLSDRFSAERPKGSFSTLEIQRTEQGDSAMYLCASSTLKGTAGANVLTFGAGSRLTVL.

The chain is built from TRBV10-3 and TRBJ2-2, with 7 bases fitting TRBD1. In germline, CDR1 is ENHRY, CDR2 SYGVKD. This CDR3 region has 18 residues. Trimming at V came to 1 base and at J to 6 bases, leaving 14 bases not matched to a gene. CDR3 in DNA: TGTGCCATCAGTGAGTTAAAGACAGGGCCAATCGGTTCCGGGGAGCTGTTTTTT. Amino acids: CAISELKTGPIGSGELFF.

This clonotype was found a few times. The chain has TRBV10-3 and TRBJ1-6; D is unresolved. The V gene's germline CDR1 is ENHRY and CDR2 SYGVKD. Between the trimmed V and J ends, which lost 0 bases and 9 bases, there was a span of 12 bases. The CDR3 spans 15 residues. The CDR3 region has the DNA TGTGCCATCAGTGAGTCGGCAGGCGGGATTTCACCCCTCCACTTT. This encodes CAISESAGGISPLHF.

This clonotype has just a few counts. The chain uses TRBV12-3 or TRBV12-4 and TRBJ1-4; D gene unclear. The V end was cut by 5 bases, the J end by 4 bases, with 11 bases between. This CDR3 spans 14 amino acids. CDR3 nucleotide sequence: TGTGCCAGCAGTCTGGGGTCTTATAATGAAAAACTGTTTTTT. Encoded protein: CASSLGSYNEKLFF.

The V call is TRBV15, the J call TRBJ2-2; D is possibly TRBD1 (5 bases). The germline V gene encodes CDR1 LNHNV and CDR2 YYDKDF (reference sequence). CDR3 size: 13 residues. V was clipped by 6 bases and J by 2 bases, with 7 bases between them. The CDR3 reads CATRQGNTGELFF. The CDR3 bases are TGTGCCACCAGGCAGGGCAACACCGGGGAGCTGTTTTTT.

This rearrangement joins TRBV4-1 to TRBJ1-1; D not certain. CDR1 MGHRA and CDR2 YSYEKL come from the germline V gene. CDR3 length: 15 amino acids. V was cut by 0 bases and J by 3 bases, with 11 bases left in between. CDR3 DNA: TGCGCCAGCAGCCAAGATCGGCGTAGAGACACTGAAGCTTTCTTT. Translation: CASSQDRRRDTEAFF.

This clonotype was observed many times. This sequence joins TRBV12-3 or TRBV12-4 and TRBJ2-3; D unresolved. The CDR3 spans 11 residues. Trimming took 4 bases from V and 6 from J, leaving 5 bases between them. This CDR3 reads CASSSFDTQYF. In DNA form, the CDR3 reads TGTGCCAGCAGTTCCTTTGATACGCAGTATTTT.